This T cell receptor (beta chain) was sequenced for a study of T cells after yellow fever vaccination. Study background: It was SMART-Seq v4 Ultra Low Input that prepared the fractions with low cell numbers.

TCRdb re-derived calls from the 5' RACE reads in MiXCR, one entry per CDR3 protein. In the table there are about 330,000 distinct CDR3 sequences, around 7.3% of which are singletons. This clonotype was picked up many times. From germline, CDR1 is SGHDN and CDR2 FVKESK. The germline V and J ends were trimmed by 4 bases and 9 bases, with 21 bases remaining between them. The CDR3 has 16 amino acids. This material consisted of PBMCs, taken more than 40 days after the first yellow fever vaccination. This chain connects TRBV14 to TRBJ2-2; tentatively, D is TRBD1 or TRBD2 (5 bases each). The sequence came from a man aged 18-30 years who received the YFV17D yellow fever vaccine. CDR3 in amino acids: CASSPTGTAPGRELFF. CDR3 sequence (DNA): TGTGCCAGCAGCCCGACCGGGACGGCTCCCGGCCGGGAGCTGTTTTTT.